These 19 T cell receptor beta chains were sequenced from one sample in a study of spatial heterogeneity in lung cancer. TCRdb ran MiXCR on the 5' RACE reads and lists one entry per CDR3 protein. The sample records some 10,000 distinct CDR3 sequences, about a fifth being singletons. Described time point: blood at routine non-recurrence follow-up after resection. The sample was PBMCs, taken at follow-up. The receptors were sampled from a male donor with early-stage non-small cell lung cancer.

The rearrangement links TRBV29-1 to TRBJ2-1, with 10 nucleotides matching TRBD2. Losses at the gene ends were 2 bases for V and 8 bases for J; bases not matched to a gene: 6. Germline lookup yields CDR1 SQVTM and CDR2 ANQGSEA. The CDR3 spans 14 residues. The CDR3 DNA reads as TGCAGCGTTGAACCTAGCGGGAGTGCGGATGAGCAGTTCTTC. It encodes CSVEPSGSADEQFF.

The rearrangement links TRBV29-1 to TRBJ2-7, with 7 nucleotides matching TRBD2. CDR1 SQVTM and CDR2 ANQGSEA come from the germline V gene. The CDR3 is made up of 17 amino acids. Trimming took 6 bases from V and 1 from J; bases not matched to a gene: 18. CDR3 nucleotides: TGCAGCGTAAGCCCAGCCGCGGGAGTCCTGGGGTCCTACGAGCAGTACTTC. This codes for CSVSPAAGVLGSYEQYF.

The V call is TRBV7-2, the J call TRBJ2-1, with 8 bases matching TRBD1. The V gene's germline CDR1 is SGHTA and CDR2 FQGNSA. There are 16 residues in the CDR3. V dropped 5 bases and J dropped 2; count of bases not matched to a gene: 8. CDR3 nucleotides: TGTGCCAGCAGCACCGACCGGGACAGGCCCTACAATGAGCAGTTCTTC. Its translation is CASSTDRDRPYNEQFF.

This chain links TRBV29-1 with TRBJ2-7; D is perhaps TRBD1 (5 bases). The germline V gene has CDR1 SQVTM and CDR2 ANQGSEA. V lost 7 bases to trimming and J lost 1 base, with 11 bases between them. The CDR3 consists of 12 residues. This CDR3 is CSAMDTSYEQYF. The CDR3 region has the DNA TGCAGCGCTATGGACACGTCCTACGAGCAGTACTTC.

This clonotype is judged medium-sized. The chain combines TRBV27 with TRBJ2-7, with D possibly TRBD2 on 7 matching bases. V lost 6 bases and J lost 1, with 16 bases in between. This CDR3 region has 15 residues. Germline CDR1 MNHEY, CDR2 SMNVEV (reference sequence). The CDR3: CASRPGGGLSYEQYF. CDR3 bases: TGTGCCAGCAGGCCCGGCGGGGGCCTATCCTACGAGCAGTACTTC.

The chain couples TRBV4-3 to TRBJ2-3; 7 bases align to TRBD1. Losses at the gene ends were 4 bases for V and 0 bases for J; bases not matched to a gene: 10. This CDR3 region has 17 residues. Germline V lookup: CDR1 LGHNA, CDR2 YSLEER. The CDR3 region has the DNA TGCGCCAGCAGCCCAGACCCGACAGGGCGTAGCACAGATACGCAGTATTTT. This encodes CASSPDPTGRSTDTQYF.

The V call is TRBV5-5, the J call TRBJ1-4; D not certain. The length of the CDR3 is 16 residues. Trimming took off 2 bases at V and 0 bases at J, with 11 bases between the two ends. The germline V gene encodes CDR1 SGHKS and CDR2 YYEKEE (reference sequence). CDR3 in DNA: TGTGCCAGCAGCTTCGGACGGGCTGCAACTAATGAAAAACTGTTTTTT. This translates into CASSFGRAATNEKLFF.

Within the sample, this clonotype is medium-sized. The rearrangement joins TRBV28 to TRBJ2-7; D tentatively fits TRBD1 or TRBD2 (5 bases each). This CDR3 region has 11 residues. The V end lost 11 bases, the J end lost 9 bases, and 17 bases lay between the germline ends. Germline V gene lookup returns CDR1 MDHEN and CDR2 SYDVKM. The CDR3 DNA sequence: TGTGCCGCCAGAGGGGTTGTCGCGCAGTACTTC. It is translated as CAARGVVAQYF.

The V gene is TRBV7-2, the J gene TRBJ2-7; D call uncertain. V dropped 2 bases and J dropped 3 bases, with 8 bases sitting between them. CDR3 length equals 13 residues. The germline V gene encodes CDR1 SGHTA and CDR2 FQGNSA. This CDR3 is CASSLTDGYEQYF. The CDR3 DNA reads TGTGCCAGCAGCTTAACAGACGGCTACGAGCAGTACTTC.

This clonotype was detected many times. This chain uses TRBV28 with TRBJ2-7; tentatively, D is TRBD2 (5 bases). The germline gives CDR1 MDHEN, CDR2 SYDVKM. The CDR3 totals 13 residues. Trimming took 3 bases from V and 2 from J, leaving 8 bases between them. CDR3 sequence (DNA): TGTGCCAGCAGTTTCGAGGGCCCCTACGAGCAGTACTTC. Residues: CASSFEGPYEQYF.

V is TRBV6-6 and J is TRBJ2-7; maybe TRBD2 (6 bases). V shed 0 bases and J shed 6 bases, with 6 bases lying between them. Germline CDR1 reads MNHNY; CDR2 reads SVGAGI (reference sequence). The CDR3 covers 12 residues. CDR3 bases: TGTGCCAGCAGTTACTCCGGGGGCGAGCAGTACTTC. Protein: CASSYSGGEQYF.

The genes are TRBV28 and TRBJ2-1; D gene unclear. This CDR3 is built from 12 residues. CDR1 is MDHEN and CDR2 is SYDVKM in the germline V gene. With 6 bases removed from V and 9 bases from J, the gap between germline ends came to 12 bases. The CDR3 is CASRRQGLEQFF. The CDR3 coding sequence is TGTGCCAGCAGGCGACAAGGGCTTGAGCAGTTCTTC. The variable domain in full, completed from reference TRBV28 and TRBJ2-1, reads DVKVTQSSRYLVKRTGEKVFLECVQDMDHENMFWYRQDPGLGLRLIYFSYDVKMKEKGDIPEGYSVSREKKERFSLILESASTNQTSMYLCASRRQGLEQFFGPGTRLTVL.

This clonotype was seen repeatedly, ten times or more. The gene calls are TRBV20-1 and TRBJ2-3, with 8 bases that match TRBD2. The CDR3 sequence is 15 residues long. Germline V gene lookup returns CDR1 DFQATT and CDR2 SNEGSKA (reference sequence). The ends lost 0 bases at V and 2 bases at J; junction bases unmatched: 4. The CDR3, as DNA: TGCAGTGCTAGAGATCCCGGGGGGGCCACAGATACGCAGTATTTT. Translating gives CSARDPGGATDTQYF.

V and J are TRBV14 and TRBJ2-7; 9 nucleotides agree with TRBD2. Trimming cost V 6 bases and J 6 bases; bases outside gene matches: 9. This CDR3 has 14 residues. Germline assignment: CDR1 SGHDN and CDR2 FVKESK. Here the CDR3 reads CASSLSGRHGEQYF. As DNA, the CDR3 is TGTGCCAGCAGTCTTAGCGGGAGACACGGCGAGCAGTACTTC.

The chain employs TRBV30 and TRBJ1-5, with TRBD1 identical over 7 bases. V shed 1 base and J 5 bases; nucleotides not matched to a gene: 5. This CDR3 contains 14 residues. Per germline, CDR1 GTSNPN and CDR2 SVGIG (reference sequence). CDR3 in DNA: TGTGCCTGGAGTGGGGGGACAGCCTATCAGCCCCAGCATTTT. Its protein is CAWSGGTAYQPQHF.

This clonotype was seen many times. The chain uses TRBV12-3 or TRBV12-4 and TRBJ2-2; 10 nucleotides agree with TRBD2. The trim removed 6 bases at V and 6 bases at J, leaving 7 bases unmatched. The CDR3 loop spans 15 amino acids. The CDR3 sequence is CASSKTSGPSGELFF. CDR3 coding DNA: TGTGCCAGCAGCAAGACTAGCGGGCCATCCGGGGAGCTGTTTTTT.

In this sample, this clonotype turned up a few times. The chain couples TRBV10-1 to TRBJ2-3, with 8 bases that match TRBD1. This CDR3 contains 14 residues. CDR1 WNHNN and CDR2 SYGVQD come from the germline V gene (reference sequence). The J segment lost 5 bases and the V segment lost 5 bases, leaving 6 bases of the junction unmatched. In DNA, the CDR3 is TGCGCCAGCAGTCGGACAGGGAGATTAGATACGCAGTATTTT. Amino acid sequence: CASSRTGRLDTQYF.

The chain recombines TRBV19 with TRBJ1-6; the D gene is possibly TRBD1 (5 bases). Per the germline V gene, CDR1 is LNHDA and CDR2 is SQIVND (reference sequence). Trimming stripped 5 bases from V and 7 bases from J, with 12 bases between. This CDR3 is 14 amino acids long. CDR3 residues: CASSSGHGNSPLHF. CDR3 bases: TGTGCCAGTAGTTCTGGACATGGCAATTCACCCCTCCACTTT.

Many counts were recorded for this clonotype. CDR3 loop: CASSLAGGTDTQYF. CDR3 sequence (DNA): TGTGCCAGCAGTTTAGCGGGAGGGACAGATACGCAGTATTTT. The genes are TRBV28 and TRBJ2-3; TRBD2 matches 9 bases. The junction had 0 bases not matched to a gene; V was cut back by 2 bases and J by 3 bases. The germline CDR1 and CDR2 sequences are MDHEN and SYDVKM. The CDR3 is made up of 14 amino acids.